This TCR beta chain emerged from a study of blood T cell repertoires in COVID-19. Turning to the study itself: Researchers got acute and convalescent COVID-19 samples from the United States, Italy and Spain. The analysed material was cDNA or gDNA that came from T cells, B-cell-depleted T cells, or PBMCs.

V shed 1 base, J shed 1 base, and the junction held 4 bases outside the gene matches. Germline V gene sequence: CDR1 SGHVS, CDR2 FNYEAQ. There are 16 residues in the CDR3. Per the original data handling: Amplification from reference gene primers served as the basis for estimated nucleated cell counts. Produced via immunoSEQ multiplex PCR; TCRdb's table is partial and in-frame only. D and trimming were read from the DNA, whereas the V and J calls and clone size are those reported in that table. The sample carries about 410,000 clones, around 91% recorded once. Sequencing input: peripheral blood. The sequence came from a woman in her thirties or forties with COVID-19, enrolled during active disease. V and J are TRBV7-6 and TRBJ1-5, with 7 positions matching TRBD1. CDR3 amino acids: CASSLGQGTSNQPQHF. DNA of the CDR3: TGTGCCAGCAGCTTAGGACAGGGAACCAGCAATCAGCCCCAGCATTTT.